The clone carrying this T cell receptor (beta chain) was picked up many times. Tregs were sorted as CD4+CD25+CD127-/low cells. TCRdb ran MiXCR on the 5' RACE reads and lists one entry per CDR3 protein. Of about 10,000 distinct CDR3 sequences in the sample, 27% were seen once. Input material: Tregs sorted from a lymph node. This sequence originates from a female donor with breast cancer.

The CDR3: CASSQDKQFTDTQYF. As DNA, the CDR3 is TGTGCCAGCAGCCAGGACAAACAATTTACAGATACGCAGTATTTT. The genes are TRBV4-2 and TRBJ2-3; a weak D match, TRBD1 (5 bases). The CDR3 is made up of 15 amino acids. Germline CDR1 LGHNA, CDR2 YNFKEQ. V was pared by 3 bases and J by 3 bases, with 13 bases between.